The 5 T cell receptor beta chains below were found in one sample sequenced in a study of T cell responses to AZD1222 COVID-19 vaccine. The protocol was immunoSEQ multiplex PCR, while the TCRdb copy is restricted to in-frame clones and leaves out a portion. The sample shows about 94,000 clones, nearly 90% of them seen only once. Sequencing was performed on peripheral blood, taken on day 0 of AZD1222 vaccination. These receptor sequences come from an adult in good health.

The CDR3 sequence: CASSLKAGVNYGYTF. DNA of the CDR3: TGTGCCAGCAGCTTAAAGGCAGGGGTGAACTATGGCTACACCTTC. The chain joins TRBV7-3 to TRBJ1-2, with a tentative D call TRBD1 (6 bases). The CDR3 spans 15 residues. The V gene's germline CDR1 is SGHTA and CDR2 FQGTGA. Trimming pared 1 base from V and 2 bases from J, leaving 11 bases between.

CDR3 residues: CSVTSRYPHAGELFF. The CDR3 nucleotides are TGCAGCGTGACTAGTAGGTATCCCCATGCCGGGGAGCTGTTTTTT. The chain combines TRBV29-1 with TRBJ2-2; D perhaps matches TRBD2 (6 bases). The CDR3 spans 15 residues. With 6 bases removed from V and 6 bases from J, the gap between germline ends came to 20 bases. The germline V gene has CDR1 SQVTM and CDR2 ANQGSEA.

J is TRBJ1-1 and V is TRBV27, with a weak D call TRBD1 (6 bases). Between the trimmed V and J ends, which lost 7 bases and 6 bases, there was a span of 18 bases. CDR1 and CDR2 from the germline V gene are MNHEY and SMNVEV (reference sequence). The CDR3 is made up of 14 amino acids. The CDR3 DNA sequence: TGTGCCAGCACTCCCGCCGGGGGGGGCTCTGAAGCTTTCTTT. Protein product: CASTPAGGGSEAFF.

This chain links TRBV2 with TRBJ2-7; D gene unclear. The CDR3 extends over 13 amino acids. The V gene lost 6 bases and the J gene lost 0 bases, with 9 bases spanning the gap. Per the germline V gene, CDR1 is SNHLY and CDR2 is FYNNEI. CDR3 sequence: CASSGGYSYEQYF. Written as DNA, the CDR3 is TGTGCCAGCAGCGGCGGCTACTCCTACGAGCAGTACTTC.

The chain employs TRBV6-5 and TRBJ2-1, with a weak D call TRBD2 (5 bases). With 2 bases removed from V and 9 bases from J, the gap between germline ends came to 8 bases. The CDR3 runs to 12 residues. CDR1 and CDR2 (germline): MNHEY, SVGAGI. CDR3 nucleotide sequence: TGTGCCAGCAGTTACGCGGGTGGTGAGCAGTTCTTC. It translates to CASSYAGGEQFF.